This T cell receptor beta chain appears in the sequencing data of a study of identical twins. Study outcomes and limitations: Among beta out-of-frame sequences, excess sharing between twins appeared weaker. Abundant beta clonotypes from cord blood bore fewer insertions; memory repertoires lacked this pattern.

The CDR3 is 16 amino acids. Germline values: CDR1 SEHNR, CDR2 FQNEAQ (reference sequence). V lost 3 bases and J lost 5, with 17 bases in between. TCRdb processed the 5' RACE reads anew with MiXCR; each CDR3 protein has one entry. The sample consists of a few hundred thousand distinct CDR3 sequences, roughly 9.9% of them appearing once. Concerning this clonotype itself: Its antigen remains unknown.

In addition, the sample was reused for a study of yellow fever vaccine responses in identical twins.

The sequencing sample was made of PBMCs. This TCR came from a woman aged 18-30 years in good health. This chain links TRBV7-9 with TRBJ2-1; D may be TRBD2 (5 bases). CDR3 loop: CASSLVGLAADNEQFF. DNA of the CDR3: TGTGCCAGCAGCTTGGTTGGGCTAGCCGCCGACAATGAGCAGTTCTTC.